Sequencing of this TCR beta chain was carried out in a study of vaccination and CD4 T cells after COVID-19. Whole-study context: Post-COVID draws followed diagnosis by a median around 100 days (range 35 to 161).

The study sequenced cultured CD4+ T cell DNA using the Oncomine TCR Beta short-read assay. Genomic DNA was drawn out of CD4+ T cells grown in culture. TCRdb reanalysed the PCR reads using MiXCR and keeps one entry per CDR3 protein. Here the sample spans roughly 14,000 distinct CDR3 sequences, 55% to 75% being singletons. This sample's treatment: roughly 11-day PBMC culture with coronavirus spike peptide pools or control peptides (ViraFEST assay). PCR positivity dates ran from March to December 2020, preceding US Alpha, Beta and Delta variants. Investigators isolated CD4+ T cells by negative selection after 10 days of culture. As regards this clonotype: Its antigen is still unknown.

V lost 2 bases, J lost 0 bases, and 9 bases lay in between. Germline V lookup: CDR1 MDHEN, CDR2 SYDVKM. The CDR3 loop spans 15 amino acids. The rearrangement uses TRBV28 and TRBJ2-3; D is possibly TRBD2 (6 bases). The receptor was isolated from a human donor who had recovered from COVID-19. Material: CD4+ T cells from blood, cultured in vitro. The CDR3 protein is CASSLQSGSTDTQYF. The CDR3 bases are TGTGCCAGCAGTTTACAGAGCGGGAGCACAGATACGCAGTATTTT.